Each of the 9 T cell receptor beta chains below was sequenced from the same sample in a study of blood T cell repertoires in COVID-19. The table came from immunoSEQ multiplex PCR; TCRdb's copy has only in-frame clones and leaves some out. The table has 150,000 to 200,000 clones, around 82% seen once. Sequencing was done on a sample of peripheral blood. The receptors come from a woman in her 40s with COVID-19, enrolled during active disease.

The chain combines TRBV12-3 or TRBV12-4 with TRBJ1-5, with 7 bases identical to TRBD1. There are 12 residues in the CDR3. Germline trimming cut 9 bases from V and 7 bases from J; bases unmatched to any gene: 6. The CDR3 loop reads CASTQGGQPQHF. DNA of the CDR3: TGTGCCAGTACCCAGGGGGGCCAGCCCCAGCATTTT.

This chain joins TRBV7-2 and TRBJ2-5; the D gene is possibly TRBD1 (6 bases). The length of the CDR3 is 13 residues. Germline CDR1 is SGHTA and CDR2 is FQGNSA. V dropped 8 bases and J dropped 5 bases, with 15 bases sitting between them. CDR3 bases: TGTGCCAGCCGTACAGGGTCTGGCGAGACCCAGTACTTC. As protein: CASRTGSGETQYF.

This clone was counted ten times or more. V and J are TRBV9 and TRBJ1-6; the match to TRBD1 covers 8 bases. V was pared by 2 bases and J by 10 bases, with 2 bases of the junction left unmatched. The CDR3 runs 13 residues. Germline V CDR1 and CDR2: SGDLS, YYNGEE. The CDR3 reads CASSVGQGSPLHF. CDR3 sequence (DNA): TGTGCCAGCAGCGTCGGACAGGGCTCACCCCTCCACTTT.

This chain's CDR3 is CASSRRDRFSNQPQHF. CDR3 DNA: TGTGCCAGCAGTCGACGGGACAGGTTCAGCAATCAGCCCCAGCATTTT. The chain joins TRBV2 to TRBJ1-5, with 8 nucleotides matching TRBD1. Germline V gene sequence: CDR1 SNHLY, CDR2 FYNNEI. V trimming: 5 bases; J trimming: 1 base; junction bases outside the gene matches: 7. The length of the CDR3 is 16 residues.

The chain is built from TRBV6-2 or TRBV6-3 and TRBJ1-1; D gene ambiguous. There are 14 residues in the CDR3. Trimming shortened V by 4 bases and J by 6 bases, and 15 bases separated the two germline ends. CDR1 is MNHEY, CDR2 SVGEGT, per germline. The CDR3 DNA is TGTGCCAGCAGTTTTCAGGTTCCCATCGCTGAAGCTTTCTTT. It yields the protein CASSFQVPIAEAFF.

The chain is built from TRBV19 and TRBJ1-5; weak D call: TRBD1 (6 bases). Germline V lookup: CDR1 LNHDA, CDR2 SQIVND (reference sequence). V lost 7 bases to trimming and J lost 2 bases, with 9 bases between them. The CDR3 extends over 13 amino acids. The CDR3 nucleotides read TGTGCCAGTAAACAGGGAGGCAATCAGCCCCAGCATTTT. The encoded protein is CASKQGGNQPQHF.

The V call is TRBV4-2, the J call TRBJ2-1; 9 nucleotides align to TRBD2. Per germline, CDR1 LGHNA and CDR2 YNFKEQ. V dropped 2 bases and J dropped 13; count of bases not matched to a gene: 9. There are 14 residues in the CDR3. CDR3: CASSQFPGSGRQFF. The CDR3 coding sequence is TGTGCCAGCAGCCAATTCCCTGGTAGCGGGAGACAGTTCTTC.

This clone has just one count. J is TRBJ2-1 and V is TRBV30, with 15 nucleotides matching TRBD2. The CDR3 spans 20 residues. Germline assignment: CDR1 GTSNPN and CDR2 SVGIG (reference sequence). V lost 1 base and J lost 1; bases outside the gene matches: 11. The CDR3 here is CAWSGLGTSGGLSSYNEQFF. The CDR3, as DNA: TGTGCCTGGAGTGGTTTGGGGACTAGCGGGGGGCTATCTTCCTACAATGAGCAGTTCTTC.

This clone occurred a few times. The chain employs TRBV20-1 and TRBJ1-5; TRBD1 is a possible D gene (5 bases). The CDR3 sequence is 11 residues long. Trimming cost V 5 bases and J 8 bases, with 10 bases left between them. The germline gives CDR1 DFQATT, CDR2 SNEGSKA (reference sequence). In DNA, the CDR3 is TGCAGTGCTCTGCAAGGGGAGCCCCAGCATTTT. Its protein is CSALQGEPQHF.